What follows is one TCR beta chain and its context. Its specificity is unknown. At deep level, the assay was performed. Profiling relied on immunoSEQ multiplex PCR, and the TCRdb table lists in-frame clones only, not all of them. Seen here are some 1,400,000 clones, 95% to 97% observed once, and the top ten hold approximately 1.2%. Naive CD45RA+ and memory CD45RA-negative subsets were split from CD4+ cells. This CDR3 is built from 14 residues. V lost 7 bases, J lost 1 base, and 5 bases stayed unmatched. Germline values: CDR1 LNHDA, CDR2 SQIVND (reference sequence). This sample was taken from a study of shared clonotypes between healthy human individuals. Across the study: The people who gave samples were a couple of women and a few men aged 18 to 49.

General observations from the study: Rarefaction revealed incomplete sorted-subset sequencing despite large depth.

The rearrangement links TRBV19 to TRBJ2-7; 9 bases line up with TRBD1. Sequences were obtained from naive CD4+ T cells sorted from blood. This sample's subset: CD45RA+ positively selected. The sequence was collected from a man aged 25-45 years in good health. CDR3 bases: TGTGCCAGTACCGGGACAGGGTCTTCCTACGAGCAGTACTTC. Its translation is CASTGTGSSYEQYF.